These 13 T cell receptor beta chains originate from one sample sequenced in a study of T-cell reconstitution after alpha-beta-depleted transplantation in children. Researchers prepared the TCRbeta library using unique molecular identifiers, the study reports. TCRdb re-called the PCR reads through MiXCR, storing one row per CDR3 protein. The sample records approximately 130,000 distinct CDR3 sequences, roughly 9.7% being singletons. The specimen was PBMCs, mostly from graft donor cells, collected 180 days after TCRalphabeta/CD19-depleted stem cell transplant. Receptors were obtained from a girl in the first two years of life who had a stem cell transplant for combined immunodeficiency, so the T cells may come from the graft donor.

In its sample, this clonotype was seen a few times. The chain couples TRBV29-1 to TRBJ2-5; D may be TRBD1 (6 bases). The V gene's germline CDR1 is SQVTM and CDR2 ANQGSEA. The ends were cut back, 7 bases at V and 4 bases at J, with 16 bases in the middle. There are 13 residues in the CDR3. The CDR3 protein is CSAKGGRGETQYF. CDR3 bases: TGCAGCGCCAAAGGTGGCAGGGGAGAGACCCAGTACTTC.

This clonotype has a count of ten or more. The V call is TRBV28, the J call TRBJ2-1; TRBD2 might be the D (5 bases). Looked up from germline, CDR1 is MDHEN and CDR2 is SYDVKM. Deletions cut 2 bases from V and 10 bases from J, with 9 bases between. The CDR3 has 12 amino acids. CDR3 region: CASSLRTREQFF. Written as DNA, the CDR3 is TGTGCCAGCAGTTTAAGGACTCGGGAGCAGTTCTTC. Full variable domain (outside the CDR3, taken from reference TRBV28 and TRBJ2-1): DVKVTQSSRYLVKRTGEKVFLECVQDMDHENMFWYRQDPGLGLRLIYFSYDVKMKEKGDIPEGYSVSREKKERFSLILESASTNQTSMYLCASSLRTREQFFGPGTRLTVL.

The chain carries TRBV12-3 or TRBV12-4 and TRBJ2-3; 10 positions match TRBD2. V lost 5 bases and J lost 2; bases outside the gene matches: 7. The CDR3 consists of 16 residues. CDR3 DNA: TGTGCCAGCAGTCAACGGACTAGCGGTTACACAGATACGCAGTATTTT. As protein: CASSQRTSGYTDTQYF.

This clonotype was detected a few times. J is TRBJ2-7 and V is TRBV6-2 or TRBV6-3, with D possibly matching TRBD1 (6 bases). The CDR3 length is 16 residues. The ends were cut back, 0 bases at V and 3 bases at J, with 15 bases in the middle. The germline CDR1 and CDR2 sequences are MNHEY and SVGEGT. The CDR3 nucleotides are TGTGCCAGCAGTTACTCCGACAGGCCCCCACGCTACGAGCAGTACTTC. It is translated as CASSYSDRPPRYEQYF.

Turning to this clonotype: The DNA is omitted, as the CDR3 cannot be located on it reliably, and the CDR3 follows TCRdb's listing. The chain is built from TRBV5-1 and TRBJ2-3; TRBD1 is the table's D call and was not checked against the DNA. The CDR3 region is 13 residues in length, termini included. The V gene's germline CDR1 is SGHRS and CDR2 YFSETQ. The CDR3 loop reads CASSFGGGSRRYF.

J is TRBJ1-4 and V is TRBV11-3, with a possible D match to TRBD1 (6 bases). CDR1 is SGHNT and CDR2 is YENEEA in the germline V gene. V was clipped by 5 bases and J by 8 bases, with 18 bases between them. CDR3 length: 15 residues. CDR3 DNA: TGTGCCAGCAGCCCGAGGGGCAGGGGCCGCGAAAAACTGTTTTTT. This sequence encodes CASSPRGRGREKLFF.

The V gene is TRBV5-1, the J gene TRBJ1-2; D remains ambiguous. Trimming stripped 3 bases from V and 6 bases from J, with 27 bases between. The CDR3 is made up of 18 amino acids. Germline assignment: CDR1 SGHRS and CDR2 YFSETQ. CDR3 in DNA: TGCGCCAGCAGCTCCGAAGTAATACAGAGAACCCATGGCCATGGCTACACCTTC. This gives the protein CASSSEVIQRTHGHGYTF.

This clonotype was seen a few times. CDR3 bases: TGTGCCAGCAGTTCAGGGTCCCGCAATCAGCCCCAGCATTTT. This gives the protein CASSSGSRNQPQHF. V usage is TRBV12-3 or TRBV12-4 and J usage is TRBJ1-5, with D maybe TRBD1 (5 bases). The CDR3 covers 14 residues. Trimming pared 4 bases from V and 2 bases from J, leaving 9 bases between.

The chain recombines TRBV7-9 with TRBJ1-5, with a possible D match to TRBD1 (6 bases). Trimming took 0 bases from V and 7 from J, leaving 16 bases between them. The CDR3 sequence is 16 residues long. The V gene's germline CDR1 is SEHNR and CDR2 FQNEAQ (reference sequence). The CDR3 is CASSLALGGFNQPQHF. In nucleotides, the CDR3 is TGTGCCAGCAGCTTAGCGTTGGGGGGCTTCAACCAGCCCCAGCATTTT.

This chain uses TRBV24-1 with TRBJ2-5; D is unresolved. Germline V gives CDR1 KGHDR, CDR2 SFDVKD. Trimming took 4 bases from V and 3 from J, leaving 11 bases between them. This CDR3 has 14 residues. As DNA, the CDR3 is TGTGCCACCAGTGACCCGGTAGTTAAAGAGACCCAGTACTTC. Amino acid sequence: CATSDPVVKETQYF.

The chain is built from TRBV6-1 and TRBJ2-1; D is ambiguous. The germline V gene has CDR1 MNHNS and CDR2 SASEGT. This CDR3 comprises 14 residues. V was shortened by 8 bases and J by 0 bases, with 11 bases between the two germline ends. CDR3: CASSNGGSYNEQFF. The CDR3 nucleotides read TGTGCCAGCTCAAACGGTGGCTCCTACAATGAGCAGTTCTTC.

The chain links TRBV6-5 to TRBJ1-2; D is undetermined. The V end lost 10 bases, the J end lost 4 bases, and 13 bases lay between the germline ends. The CDR3 is 12 residues long. CDR1 is MNHEY, CDR2 SVGAGI, per germline. CDR3 bases: TGTGCCACCCGACGAGGAGCCTATGGCTACACCTTC. Amino acid sequence: CATRRGAYGYTF.

The chain couples TRBV12-3 or TRBV12-4 to TRBJ2-1; D is perhaps TRBD1 (6 bases). The CDR3 covers 12 residues. V was trimmed by 5 bases and J by 10 bases, leaving 12 bases between them. This CDR3 is CASSITGTEQFF. The CDR3, as DNA: TGTGCCAGCAGTATAACCGGGACAGAGCAGTTCTTC.